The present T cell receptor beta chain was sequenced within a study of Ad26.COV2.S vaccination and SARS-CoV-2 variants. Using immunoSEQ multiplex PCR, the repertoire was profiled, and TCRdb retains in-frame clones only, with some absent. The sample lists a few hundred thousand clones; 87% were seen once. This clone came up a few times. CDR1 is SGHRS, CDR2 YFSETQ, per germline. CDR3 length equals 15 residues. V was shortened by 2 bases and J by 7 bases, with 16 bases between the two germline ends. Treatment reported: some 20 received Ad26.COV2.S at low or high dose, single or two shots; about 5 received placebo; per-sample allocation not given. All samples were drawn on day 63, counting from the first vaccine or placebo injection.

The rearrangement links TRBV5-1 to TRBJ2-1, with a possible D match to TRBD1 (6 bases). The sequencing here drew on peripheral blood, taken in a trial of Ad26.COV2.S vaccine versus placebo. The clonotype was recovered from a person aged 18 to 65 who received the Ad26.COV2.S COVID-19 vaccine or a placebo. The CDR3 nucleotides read TGCGCCAGCAGCTTCGACACACAGGGCGGGAATGAGCAGTTCTTC. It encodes CASSFDTQGGNEQFF.